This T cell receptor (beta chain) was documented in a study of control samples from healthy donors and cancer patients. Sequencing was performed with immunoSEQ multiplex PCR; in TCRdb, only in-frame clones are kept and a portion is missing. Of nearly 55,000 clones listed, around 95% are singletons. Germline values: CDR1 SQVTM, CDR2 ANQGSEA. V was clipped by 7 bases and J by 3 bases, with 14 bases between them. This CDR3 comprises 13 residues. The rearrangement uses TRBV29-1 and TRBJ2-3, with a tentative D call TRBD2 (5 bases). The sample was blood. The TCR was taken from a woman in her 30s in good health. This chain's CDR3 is CSATGRVTDTQYF. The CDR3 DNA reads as TGCAGCGCCACTGGGCGGGTAACAGATACGCAGTATTTT.